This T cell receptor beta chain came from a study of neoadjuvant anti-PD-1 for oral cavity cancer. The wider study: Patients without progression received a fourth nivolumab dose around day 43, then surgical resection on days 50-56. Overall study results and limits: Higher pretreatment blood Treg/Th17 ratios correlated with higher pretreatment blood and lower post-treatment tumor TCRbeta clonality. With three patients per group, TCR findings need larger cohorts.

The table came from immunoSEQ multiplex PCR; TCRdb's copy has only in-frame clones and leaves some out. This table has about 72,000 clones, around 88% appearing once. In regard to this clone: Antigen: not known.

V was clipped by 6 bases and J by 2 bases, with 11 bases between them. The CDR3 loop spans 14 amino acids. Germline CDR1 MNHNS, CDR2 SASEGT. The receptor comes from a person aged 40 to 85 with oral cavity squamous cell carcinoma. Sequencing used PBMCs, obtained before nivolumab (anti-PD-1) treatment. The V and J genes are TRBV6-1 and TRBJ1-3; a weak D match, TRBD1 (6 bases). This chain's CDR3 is CASSQGFPGNTIYF. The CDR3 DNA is TGTGCCAGCAGCCAGGGGTTTCCTGGAAACACCATATATTTT.